The clone carrying this TCR beta chain was detected only a few times. TCRdb re-analysed the RT-PCR reads in MiXCR, keeping a single row per CDR3 protein. The sample has about 540,000 distinct CDR3 sequences; under 30% are singletons. These data come from a study of response to subunit inactivated influenza vaccine. The germline V and J ends were trimmed by 5 bases and 5 bases, with 13 bases remaining between them. Germline CDR1 is SGHTA and CDR2 is FQGNSA. This CDR3 contains 14 residues. The sample was also reused in another study, on T cells expressing NK-cell markers. That source reports: The TCR beta cDNA came from 5'RACE template switching with UMIs. Sorted CD3+CD56+NKG2C+, CD3+CD56+NKG2C- and CD3+CD56-NKG2C+ T cells provided the TCR beta repertoires. These clonotypes additionally ranked first within the CD3+CD56-NKG2C+ fraction of several donors.

This TCR derives from a middle-aged man who received an inactivated influenza vaccine. The input for sequencing was CD4+ T cells sorted from PBMCs, taken 12 days after vaccination. The rearrangement uses TRBV7-2 and TRBJ2-1, with D tentatively TRBD2 (7 bases). The CDR3 DNA is TGTGCCAGCAGCACCTACGGGGGGCACAATGAGCAGTTCTTC. Translated: CASSTYGGHNEQFF.